This T cell receptor beta chain was sequenced in a study of beta chain features in type 1 diabetes. Study-level results: Junctions at VDJ sites from type 1 diabetes patients had fewer insertions and more deletions.

Sorting based on CD45RO/CCR7/CD25/CD127/CD95/CD27 separated CD4+ naive, central memory, regulatory and stem cell-like memory cells. Sorted populations all exceeded 95% purity. Every isolated RNA sample was fully reverse transcribed, so sequencing captured expressed TCRB transcripts. Samples of naive, central memory and regulatory T cells yielded a mean of around 3.4 million reads. Method: immunoSEQ multiplex PCR; TCRdb's copy keeps in-frame clones and lacks some. The sample includes 360,000 or so clones, less than 20% seen only once; the top ten take about 0.044%. This clone was seen only a few times. The antigen is not known. The source is a woman aged 18-29 years in good health. The sample taken for sequencing was naive CD4+ T cells from blood.

CDR3 sequence: CASSQGSSGRTEQFF. The CDR3 DNA is TGCGCCAGCAGCCAAGGGAGTAGCGGGAGAACTGAGCAGTTCTTC. The V and J genes are TRBV4-1 and TRBJ2-1; 9 nucleotides match TRBD2. Germline V CDR1 and CDR2: MGHRA, YSYEKL. The CDR3 has 15 residues. The V gene end was trimmed by 1 base and the J gene end by 9 bases; junction bases not matched to a gene: 7.